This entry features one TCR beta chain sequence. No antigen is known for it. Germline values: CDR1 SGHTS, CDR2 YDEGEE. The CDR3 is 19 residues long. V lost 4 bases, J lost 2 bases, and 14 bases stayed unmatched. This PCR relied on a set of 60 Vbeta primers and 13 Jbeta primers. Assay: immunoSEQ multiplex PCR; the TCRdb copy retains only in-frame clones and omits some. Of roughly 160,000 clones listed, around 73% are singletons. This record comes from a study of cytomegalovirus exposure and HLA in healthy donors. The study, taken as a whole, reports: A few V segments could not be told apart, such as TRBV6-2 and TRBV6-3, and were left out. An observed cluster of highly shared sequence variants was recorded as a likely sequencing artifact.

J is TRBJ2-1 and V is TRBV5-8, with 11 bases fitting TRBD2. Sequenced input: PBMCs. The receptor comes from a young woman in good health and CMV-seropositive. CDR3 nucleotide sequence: TGTGCCAGCAGCCCCCTGGTCGAACTAGCGGGGGAAGCCTACAATGAGCAGTTCTTC. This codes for CASSPLVELAGEAYNEQFF.